The T cell receptor beta chain described here comes from a study of identical twins (dated by TCRdb to 2016 to 2018). Background for the entire study: TCR alpha and beta repertoires from monozygotic twins, unrelated adults of various ages and cord blood were deep-sequenced to test whether fetal clonotypes persist. To rule out contamination, replicate twin experiments were performed at different times with different library preparation protocols.

To prepare the library, 5' RACE was applied. Sequencing instrument: Illumina HiSeq 2000. A universal primer binding site was added through template switching, and the final cDNA carried a unique molecular identifier so that TCR cDNA molecules could be counted accurately. First-strand cDNA for TCR alpha and beta chains was synthesized from specific primers in the conserved constant-segment region. To control for contamination, every cDNA library carried two barcodes: a SMART-Mk sample barcode plus Illumina barcodes. TruSeq adapter sequences and Illumina sample barcodes were added in two successive PCR steps. Sequencing of the TCR alpha and beta cDNA libraries was done on the Illumina HiSeq platform using custom primers. The published analysis was carried out like this. MiGEC processed the raw reads to extract unique molecular identifiers, while MiXCR was used to determine the CDR3 positions. Recombination models were inferred per individual with the repgenHMM and IGoR tools using an EM algorithm. Shared clonotypes were analyzed with the tcR package in R, and sharing was normalized by the product of cloneset sizes. To study raw recombination free of thymic and clonal selection effects, out-of-frame nonproductive sequences were analyzed. The public reads were quality trimmed at Q25 with fastp and then assembled into clones with MiXCR by TCRdb, keeping productive beta chains. Under each unique CDR3 protein, matching rows form one entry showing the most common genes and DNA. What appears here as the V and J calls and clone size reflects TCRdb's work, not the paper's. The sample has 500,000 to 550,000 distinct CDR3 sequences on record, roughly a fifth of them singletons. The ten largest clonotypes hold 0.91% of the sample.

At the junction V is shortened by 5 bases and J by 7 bases; bases outside the gene matches: 8. Counted from cysteine to phenylalanine, this CDR3 has 13 amino acids. The retained sequence is limited to the CDR3, 39 bases, with the frame set at the first base. In the germline V gene, CDR1 corresponds to SQVTM and CDR2 to ANQGSEA. The research as a whole found: In beta out-of-frame sequences, excess twin sharing was weaker, because having fewer shared sequences lowered the signal-to-noise ratio. Zero-insertion analyses could be partly confounded by invariant T cells such as MAIT and iNKT, although diverse VJ usage argued against such confounding for most clonotypes. Recombination models systematically underestimated out-of-frame TCR alpha sharing in monozygotic twins but agreed with sharing between unrelated individuals. Fewer insertions were carried by abundant cord blood beta clonotypes; a weaker similar trend was observed in young adult naive repertoires, while no such trend was observed in memory repertoires. Because the same donors could not be followed over many years, conclusions were based on cross-sectional statistical analysis. Compared with coincidental sharing between unrelated individuals, out-of-frame TCR alpha sequences shared between twins had an excess of sequences with low generation probability.

This clonotype turned up a few times. Its recognized antigen is unknown. No base quality information exists; no much larger clone differs at one position. Every donor was a healthy Caucasian. The twin cohort consisted of three pairs of female monozygotic twins, all aged about 18 to 29 years. Positive isolation kits from Invitrogen were used to isolate CD4+ and CD8+ T cell populations. These same data were also listed under a study on T cells expressing NK-cell markers. The second study also describes: Three sorted T-cell subsets (CD3+CD56+NKG2C+, CD3+CD56+NKG2C- and CD3+CD56-NKG2C+) from roughly eight donors had their TCR beta-chain repertoires profiled. Among the eight sequenced donors, seven were HCMV-seropositive and one was HCMV-seronegative. In several experiments an anti-gammadeltaTCR antibody was added to restrict sorting to alphabetaTCR-expressing T cells. In roughly six donors, the dominant CD3+CD56+NKG2C+ clonotypes were among the top 10 CD8+ clonotypes and accounted for roughly 1.0-8% of CD8+ T cells. Those dominant clonotypes were again the most abundant among CD3+CD56-NKG2C+ cells in a handful of donors, at roughly 25-65%. It remained unclear whether the expanded NKG2C-expressing T cell clones were specific for HCMV antigens. The study sequenced eight donors, all healthy volunteers chosen at random: three men and five women. To determine HCMV serostatus, a commercial ELISA kit was used to detect HCMV-specific IgG in serum. MIGEC was used to demultiplex reads and group the reads by UMI, and MiTCR was used to assemble and quantify clonotypes. To exclude erroneous sequences, any TCR cDNA sequence not supported by at least two reads was discarded. The tcR package was used for downstream repertoire analysis, and clonotypes were matched across fractions by CDR3 nucleotide sequence plus V segment. VDJmatch was used to annotate antigen specificity against VDJdb, with one amino acid substitution in CDR3 permitted.

Material: CD4+ T cells sorted from blood. The V gene is TRBV29-1 and the J gene is TRBJ1-5, with 7 junctional bases fitting TRBD1. The clonotype originates from a woman between 18 and 30 years old in good health. The bases are TGCAGCGTTTCAGTAGGGGGCGGACAGCCCCAGCATTTT. This is translated as CSVSVGGGQPQHF.